This entry describes one T cell receptor beta chain. Its antigen is currently unknown. Per germline, CDR1 LGHDT and CDR2 YNNKEL (reference sequence). The CDR3 extends over 18 amino acids. J lost 3 bases, V lost 0 bases, and 8 bases had no gene match. These data originate in a study of CD8 T cells in Susac syndrome. RNA totalling about 0.5 to 1 ug underwent reverse transcription with random hexamers. Across 54 Vbeta and 13 Jbeta, TCR beta CDR3 was amplified with immunoSEQ multiplex PCR. TCRdb re-called the immunoSEQ multiplex PCR reads through MiXCR, storing one row per CDR3 protein. Seen here are around 130,000 distinct CDR3 sequences, around 91% observed once, and the top ten hold 0.24%. Blood CD8+ and CD4+ T cells underwent high-throughput TCR beta sequencing. It was negative isolation that provided the CD8+ and CD4+ T cells, whereas TEMRA cells were enriched by FACS. Study-level findings and limits: That the number of individuals in its TCR sequencing and HLA analysis was relatively small was acknowledged by the study.

This receptor was obtained from a human donor with multiple sclerosis. The chain is built from TRBV3-1 and TRBJ2-5; 12 bases match TRBD2. The sample taken for sequencing was CD8+ T cells from PBMCs. Here the CDR3 DNA reads TGTGCCAGCAGCCAAGATATTCTAGCGGGAGGGCCAGAAGAGACCCAGTACTTC. It translates to CASSQDILAGGPEETQYF.